The entry below describes one TCR beta chain. This sample is part of a study of blood T cell repertoires in COVID-19. Study context: Collection of acute and convalescent COVID-19 samples took place in the United States, Italy and Spain.

Using immunoSEQ multiplex PCR, the repertoire was profiled, and TCRdb retains in-frame clones only, with some absent. This table has tens of thousands of clones, 82% appearing once. V was pared by 6 bases and J by 8 bases, with 11 bases of the junction left unmatched. Germline assignment: CDR1 MDHEN and CDR2 SYDVKM. The CDR3 consists of 14 residues. The chain uses TRBV28 and TRBJ1-2; 8 positions match TRBD1. Sequenced input: peripheral blood. The sequence was collected from a man in his 60s with acute or convalescent COVID-19. This CDR3 is CASRPTGGFWGYTF. Here the CDR3 DNA reads TGTGCCAGCAGGCCCACAGGGGGGTTCTGGGGCTACACCTTC.